Detailed here is one TCR beta chain. Which antigen it targets is not known. Base qualities are not at hand, and no much larger clone is one base apart. The CDR3 numbers 16 residues from cysteine through phenylalanine. Of the read, only the CDR3 DNA is kept; its 48 bases are in frame from base 1. Trimming at the junction amounts to 0 bases on V and 5 bases on J, and the germline ends lie 13 bases apart. Taken from the germline V gene, the CDR1 and CDR2 loops are SGHNT and YENEEA. The Quick-DNA Microprep Kit was used to extract genomic DNA from the sorted cells. Amplification of TCRbeta DNA was done with the immunoSEQ hsTCRbeta kit, following the protocol from the manufacturer. An Illumina MiSeq instrument was used to sequence the TCRbeta libraries. For the original study's pipeline: Once out-of-frame sequences had been removed, a few million distinct TCRbeta sequences were left, which works out to an average of approximately 61,000 per individual. Each individual was scored according to the count of some 160 previously reported CMV-associated TCRbeta sequences and the total productive distinct TCRbeta count. A beta-binomial model was reimplemented in Python, and scikit-learn random forests with default parameters were trained on US cohort data. Classifier performance on the Belgian cohort was summarized as median AUC with percentile confidence intervals over 10,000 bootstrap iterations. Held by TCRdb, this immuneACCESS table contains in-frame sequences only and omits some clones. Under half of the omission traces to an unresolved V gene where checked; the cause of the rest is unknown. D and trimming were read from the DNA, whereas the V and J calls and clone size are those reported in that table. Within this sample are around 50,000 clones, with 81% of them counted one time only. Together, the top ten hold about 0.95% of the sample.

Single viable CD3+CD4+CD8-CD45RO+ cells were sorted as memory CD4+ T cells on a FACSAria II. CMV serostatus was determined with a Roche Elecsys assay detecting serum IgG against CMV pp150, pp28, p38 and p52. After thawing, total CD4+ T cells were enriched by positive selection with CD4 magnetic microbeads. The samples came from a different study that was designed specifically to examine the CD4+ T cell memory repertoire. Peripheral blood mononuclear cells were isolated and cryopreserved following standard operating procedures; serum was stored at -80 °C. The staining used CD3-PerCP (BW264/56), CD4-APC (RPA-T4), CD45RO-PE (UCHT1) and CD8-Pacific Orange (3B5) antibodies, and Sytox blue was used to exclude non-viable cells. The sample is drawn from a study of memory CD4+ T cells and cytomegalovirus serostatus (dated by TCRdb to the late 2010s). As for the study more broadly: The 35 or so healthy Belgian adults in the cohort included 9 who were CMV seropositive and roughly 24 who were CMV seronegative. CD4+ memory TCRbeta repertoires of a Belgian cohort with known cytomegalovirus serostatus were sequenced in order to replicate a published TCR-based CMV serostatus classifier.

General findings and caveats noted by the study authors: The original-framework classifier achieved a median bootstrapped AUC of about 0.94 with a 95% CI of 0.76-1.00 on the Belgian cohort. Among the 150 to 200 previously reported CMV-associated TCRbeta sequences, some 67 showed up in the CD4+ memory repertoires, with each one found in between one and five individuals. CMV serostatus prediction reached a median bootstrapped AUC of roughly 0.96 with the original framework and 0.9 to 0.93 with a US-trained random forest. The results were read as suggesting that the CMV-associated TCR signature is, for the most part, present in the CD4+ memory repertoire. Only CD4+CD45RO+ memory cells were sequenced, in contrast to the original study, in which naive and memory CD4+ and CD8+ populations were covered.

The chain is encoded by TRBV11-3 joined to TRBJ2-2, and TRBD1 may be the D gene, going by 6 matching bases. This sequence was found in an adult in good health and CMV-seronegative. The sample taken for sequencing was memory CD4+ T cells from blood. The CDR3 reads as follows: CASSLETGQGTGELFF. The sequence in DNA is TGTGCCAGCAGCTTAGAGACAGGCCAGGGGACCGGGGAGCTGTTTTTT.